These 2 T cell receptor beta chains came from one sample sequenced in a study of cytomegalovirus exposure and HLA in healthy donors. PCR amplification relied on 60 Vbeta primers (plus 13 Jbeta primers). Data came from immunoSEQ multiplex PCR; TCRdb stores just in-frame clones and leaves some out. Among approximately 86,000 clones listed, about 70% were seen once. Sample: PBMCs. The source is a man aged 55 to 69 in good health and CMV-seronegative.

V is TRBV27 and J is TRBJ2-5; TRBD2 matches at 13 bases. V dropped 3 bases and J dropped 4; count of bases not matched to a gene: 2. The germline CDR1 and CDR2 sequences are MNHEY and SMNVEV (reference sequence). The CDR3 has 15 amino acids. The CDR3 DNA is TGTGCCAGCAGTTTTCGGACTAGCGGGAGAGAGACCCAGTACTTC. This translates into CASSFRTSGRETQYF.

V usage is TRBV6-6 and J usage is TRBJ2-3, with TRBD2 identical over 9 bases. CDR1 is MNHNY, CDR2 SVGAGI, per germline (reference sequence). The CDR3 spans 16 residues. The ends lost 2 bases at V and 6 bases at J; junction bases unmatched: 9. CDR3 in amino acids: CASSYGAAGGRDTQYF. The CDR3 bases are TGTGCCAGCAGTTACGGGGCAGCGGGGGGCCGGGATACGCAGTATTTT.